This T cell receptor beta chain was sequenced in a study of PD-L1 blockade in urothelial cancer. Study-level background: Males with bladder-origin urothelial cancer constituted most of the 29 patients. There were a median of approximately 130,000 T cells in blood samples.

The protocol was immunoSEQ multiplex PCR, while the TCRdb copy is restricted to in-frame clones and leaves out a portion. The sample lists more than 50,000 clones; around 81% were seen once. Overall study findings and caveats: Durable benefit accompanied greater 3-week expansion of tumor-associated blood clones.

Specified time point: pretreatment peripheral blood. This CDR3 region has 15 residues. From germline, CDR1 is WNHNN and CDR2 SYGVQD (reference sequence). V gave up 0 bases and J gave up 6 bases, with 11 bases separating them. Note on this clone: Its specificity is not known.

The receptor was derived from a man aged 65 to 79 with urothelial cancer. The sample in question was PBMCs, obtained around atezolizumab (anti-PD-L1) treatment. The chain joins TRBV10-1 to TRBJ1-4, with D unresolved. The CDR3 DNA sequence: TGCGCCAGCAGTGAGTCACGGGGAGAGGATGAAAAACTGTTTTTT. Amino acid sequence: CASSESRGEDEKLFF.